One and the same sample provided the 21 T cell receptor beta chains below, sequenced in a study of PD-L1 blockade in urothelial cancer. Using immunoSEQ multiplex PCR, the repertoire was profiled, and TCRdb retains in-frame clones only, with some absent. This sample has 90,000 or so clones, with around 89% found just once. The sample's time point: pretreatment peripheral blood. This material consisted of PBMCs, taken around atezolizumab (anti-PD-L1) treatment. The source is a man in his sixties with urothelial cancer.

This clone occurred a few times. The sample holds other DNA sequences that translate to the same CDR3. The chain joins TRBV7-2 to TRBJ2-7; D remains ambiguous. The CDR3 runs to 11 residues. Trimming shortened V by 2 bases and J by 3 bases, and 2 bases separated the two germline ends. From germline, CDR1 is SGHTA and CDR2 FQGNSA. The CDR3 coding sequence is TGTGCCAGCAGCTTACTCTACGAGCAGTACTTC. Its translation is CASSLLYEQYF. The complete variable domain, with remaining parts taken from reference TRBV7-2 and TRBJ2-7, reads GAGVSQSPSNKVTEKGKDVELRCDPISGHTALYWYRQSLGQGLEFLIYFQGNSAPDKSGLPSDRFSAERTGGSVSTLTIQRTQQEDSAVYLCASSLLYEQYFGPGTRLTVT.

The rearrangement uses TRBV30 and TRBJ2-3; weak D call: TRBD2 (5 bases). Trimming removed 5 bases at V and 0 bases at J, with 9 bases between. The germline V gene has CDR1 GTSNPN and CDR2 SVGIG (reference sequence). This CDR3 is 13 amino acids long. CDR3 amino acids: CAWRAASTDTQYF. CDR3 DNA: TGTGCCTGGCGAGCGGCTAGCACAGATACGCAGTATTTT.

This CDR3 reads CASSPPSKETQYF. The CDR3 DNA reads TGTGCCAGCAGCCCACCTTCTAAAGAGACCCAGTACTTC. The chain has TRBV7-2 and TRBJ2-5; D unresolved. This CDR3 comprises 13 residues. CDR1 SGHTA and CDR2 FQGNSA come from the germline V gene. V lost 5 bases to trimming and J lost 3 bases, with 10 bases between them.

This clone came up once. This chain uses TRBV18 with TRBJ2-3; a possible D gene is TRBD2 (6 bases). The V end was cut by 5 bases, the J end by 4 bases, with 13 bases between. Germline values: CDR1 KGHSH, CDR2 LQKENI. There are 14 residues in the CDR3. This CDR3 reads CASSTGSYADTQYF. For the CDR3, the DNA is TGTGCCAGCTCAACCGGGAGTTACGCAGATACGCAGTATTTT.

The chain carries TRBV20-1 and TRBJ1-2, with D maybe TRBD1 (5 bases). The germline V gene has CDR1 DFQATT and CDR2 SNEGSKA (reference sequence). V lost 4 bases and J lost 8, with 11 bases in between. The CDR3 totals 11 residues. CDR3 bases: TGCAGTGCTATGCAGGGTCGAGGCTACACCTTC. Translating it yields CSAMQGRGYTF.

This chain links TRBV7-2 with TRBJ2-7; unclear D gene. The CDR3 has 13 residues. The V gene lost 4 bases and the J gene lost 6 bases, with 13 bases spanning the gap. In germline, CDR1 is SGHTA, CDR2 FQGNSA. The CDR3 DNA is TGTGCCAGCAGCTCCCAGCTAGGTTCCGAGCAGTACTTC. As protein: CASSSQLGSEQYF. The complete variable domain, with remaining parts taken from reference TRBV7-2 and TRBJ2-7, reads GAGVSQSPSNKVTEKGKDVELRCDPISGHTALYWYRQSLGQGLEFLIYFQGNSAPDKSGLPSDRFSAERTGGSVSTLTIQRTQQEDSAVYLCASSSQLGSEQYFGPGTRLTVT.

This sequence joins TRBV10-3 and TRBJ2-1; a weak D match, TRBD2 (5 bases). Trimming removed 4 bases from V and 5 bases from J, with 18 bases in between. The CDR3 extends over 16 amino acids. Looked up from germline, CDR1 is ENHRY and CDR2 is SYGVKD. CDR3 residues: CAISVTGWESHNEQFF. The DNA for the CDR3 is TGTGCCATCAGTGTAACTGGGTGGGAGAGTCACAATGAGCAGTTCTTC.

The V and J genes are TRBV25-1 and TRBJ1-4; 7 bases are a match to TRBD1. Germline loops: CDR1 MGHDK, CDR2 SYGVNS. Unmatched junction bases numbered 7, after V lost 8 bases and J lost 7 bases. The CDR3 length is 13 residues. CDR3 residues: CASGVRGSEKLFF. The CDR3 DNA sequence: TGTGCCAGCGGAGTCAGGGGGAGTGAAAAACTGTTTTTT.

V usage is TRBV5-5 and J usage is TRBJ2-1, with 7 bases identical to TRBD1. The CDR3 is 15 amino acids. Germline assignment: CDR1 SGHKS and CDR2 YYEKEE (reference sequence). The V and J ends lost 3 bases and 7 bases, in that order; junction bases with no gene match: 10. The CDR3 protein is CASSYQVQGINEQFF. The CDR3 nucleotides are TGTGCCAGCAGCTACCAGGTACAGGGGATAAATGAGCAGTTCTTC.

The gene calls are TRBV7-3 and TRBJ2-1; D perhaps matches TRBD1 (6 bases). V was clipped by 2 bases and J by 7 bases, with 12 bases between them. The V gene's germline CDR1 is SGHTA and CDR2 FQGTGA. The CDR3 is 14 residues long. CDR3: CASSLQGQENEQFF. CDR3 nucleotides: TGTGCCAGCAGCTTACAGGGGCAGGAAAATGAGCAGTTCTTC. Complete variable domain (other parts from reference TRBV7-3 and TRBJ2-1): GAGVSQTPSNKVTEKGKYVELRCDPISGHTALYWYRQSLGQGPEFLIYFQGTGAADDSGLPNDRFFAVRPEGSVSTLKIQRTERGDSAVYLCASSLQGQENEQFFGPGTRLTVL.

The sample holds one count of this clone. The V and J genes are TRBV12-2 and TRBJ2-1; the DNA was not compared with TRBD2, the D call given in the table. TRBV12-2 is a documented pseudogene. CDR3 length equals 21 residues. DNA of the CDR3: TGTGCAAGTCGCTTAGCTCTAAGGAGGGGGGGCAAGCTACGCTCCTACAATGAGCAGTTCTTC. This codes for CASRLALRRGGKLRSYNEQFF.

This chain joins TRBV5-4 and TRBJ1-1; unclear D gene. V lost 2 bases and J lost 2, with 16 bases in between. The CDR3 spans 16 residues. Looked up from germline, CDR1 is SGHNT and CDR2 is YYREEE (reference sequence). CDR3 nucleotides: TGTGCCAGCAGCTTCCCCGGGGTGGGGAACAACACTGAAGCTTTCTTT. Residues: CASSFPGVGNNTEAFF.

This rearrangement joins TRBV6-1 to TRBJ1-1; D is unclear. Germline V gene data show CDR1 as MNHNS and CDR2 as SASEGT. CDR3 length: 13 residues. Trimming took 9 bases from V and 4 from J, leaving 15 bases between them. The CDR3 region is CASHRETITEAFF. The DNA for the CDR3 is TGTGCCAGTCACCGCGAGACTATCACTGAAGCTTTCTTT.

The chain combines TRBV19 with TRBJ1-1; D possibly corresponds to TRBD1 (6 bases). The germline V and J ends were trimmed by 5 bases and 0 bases, with 13 bases remaining between them. Looked up from germline, CDR1 is LNHDA and CDR2 is SQIVND (reference sequence). The CDR3 is 15 amino acids. The CDR3 DNA is TGTGCCAGTAGTCTAATCGGACAGTTGAACACTGAAGCTTTCTTT. Its translation: CASSLIGQLNTEAFF.

The chain is built from TRBV6-1 and TRBJ2-3, with D maybe TRBD1 (5 bases). This CDR3 is built from 16 residues. Germline CDR1 and CDR2: MNHNS and SASEGT. Trimming took 2 bases from V and 0 from J, leaving 12 bases between them. CDR3 region: CASSESVGQSTDTQYF. The DNA of the CDR3 is TGTGCCAGCAGTGAATCGGTCGGACAAAGCACAGATACGCAGTATTTT.

J is TRBJ2-4 and V is TRBV2, with 10 positions matching TRBD2. This CDR3 region has 13 residues. V gave up 9 bases and J gave up 8 bases; unmatched junction bases: 7. CDR1 and CDR2 from the germline V gene are SNHLY and FYNNEI. The CDR3 reads CASRTSGGDIQYF. The DNA of the CDR3 is TGTGCCAGTAGGACTAGCGGAGGAGACATTCAGTACTTC.

The chain recombines TRBV28 with TRBJ2-1; a possible D gene is TRBD1 (6 bases). V was shortened by 5 bases and J by 3 bases, with 14 bases between the two germline ends. The CDR3 length is 15 residues. Germline assignment: CDR1 MDHEN and CDR2 SYDVKM. CDR3: CASSPSGQLYNEQFF. The CDR3 DNA reads TGTGCCAGCAGTCCATCGGGACAACTCTACAATGAGCAGTTCTTC.

The V gene is TRBV6-5, the J gene TRBJ1-1, with D tentatively TRBD1 (5 bases). The CDR3 runs 12 residues. Per germline, CDR1 MNHEY and CDR2 SVGAGI. V shed 2 bases and J shed 7 bases, with 8 bases lying between them. CDR3 sequence reads: CASSYPGHEAFF. CDR3 nucleotide sequence: TGTGCCAGCAGTTACCCCGGACATGAAGCTTTCTTT.

The chain combines TRBV7-9 with TRBJ2-1; 12 bases match TRBD2. This CDR3 has 17 amino acids. After removal of 1 base from V and 6 bases from J, the junction contained 7 bases not matched to a gene. CDR1 is SEHNR and CDR2 is FQNEAQ in the germline V gene (reference sequence). In nucleotides, the CDR3 is TGTGCCAGCAGCTTAGGGACTAGCGGGATAGGGAGCAATGAGCAGTTCTTC. It specifies CASSLGTSGIGSNEQFF.

This clone was detected once. V and J are TRBV4-1 and TRBJ1-1; D might be TRBD1 (5 bases). The CDR3 runs to 15 residues. Trimming stripped 0 bases from V and 0 bases from J, with 8 bases between. From germline, CDR1 is MGHRA and CDR2 YSYEKL. In DNA form, the CDR3 reads TGCGCCAGCAGCCAAGATGGGGGGTTGAACACTGAAGCTTTCTTT. Translating it yields CASSQDGGLNTEAFF.

This clone was recorded once. V is TRBV27 and J is TRBJ2-1, with 10 positions matching TRBD1. CDR1 is MNHEY and CDR2 is SMNVEV in the germline V gene (reference sequence). The trim removed 3 bases at V and 8 bases at J, leaving 10 bases unmatched. The CDR3 has 16 amino acids. CDR3 residues: CASSFGGTGVWDEQFF. The DNA for the CDR3 is TGTGCCAGCAGTTTCGGGGGGACAGGGGTTTGGGATGAGCAGTTCTTC.